This is a list of T cell receptor beta chains from one sample in a study of T-cell memory formation after mild COVID-19. MiXCR was run by TCRdb on the 5' RACE reads, yielding one entry per CDR3 protein. The table lists under 400,000 distinct CDR3 sequences, under 25% of them singletons, with around 13% in the top ten. The sequencing input was PBMCs or a T cell subset sorted from them (not recorded which). These receptors all stem from an adult woman who had mild COVID-19 (a few samples of this study predate the infection). Cell type and time point are not known. CDR3s include the opening cysteine and the closing phenylalanine or tryptophan. The D gene is left open where the match is weak. Clone size is given for some rows only: seen once, a few or many times, or a class if the clone is expanded.

>NA|few|TRBV29-1|TRBJ2-7
TGCAGCGTTGAAGGTGGGGTCTCCTACGAGCAGTACTTC
CSVEGGVSYEQYF
>NA|NA|TRBV3-1|TRBJ2-7
TGTGCCAGCAGCCAAGTAGAAGAGCAGTACTTC
CASSQVEEQYF
>TRBD1|NA|TRBV7-2|TRBJ1-2
TGTGCCAGCAGCTTACGCCGGGACAGGGTCCATGGCTACACCTTC
CASSLRRDRVHGYTF
>NA|NA|TRBV7-2|TRBJ2-1
TGTGCCAGCAAGGTGGACCCGACCTACAATGAGCAGTTCTTC
CASKVDPTYNEQFF
>TRBD2|few|TRBV7-3|TRBJ2-3
TGTGCCAGCAGCTTAGTGGGCGGGAGATCAAATACGCAGTATTTT
CASSLVGGRSNTQYF
>NA|few|TRBV20-1|TRBJ1-5
TGCAGTGCAAACAATGGGGCGGCTAGAGGTAGCAATCAGCCCCAGCATTTT
CSANNGAARGSNQPQHF
>TRBD1|NA|TRBV5-1|TRBJ2-2
TGCGCCAGCAGCCGACGACAGGGATCTGACGGGGAGCTGTTTTTT
CASSRRQGSDGELFF
>NA|many|TRBV7-9|TRBJ1-4
TGTGCCAGCAGCTTAGGCGATCTGAGTGGTGAAAAACTGTTTTTT
CASSLGDLSGEKLFF
>NA|NA|TRBV7-3|TRBJ2-2
TGTGCCAGCAGCCCACAGGGTGGGACCGGGGAGCTGTTTTTT
CASSPQGGTGELFF
>NA|few|TRBV12-3/TRBV12-4|TRBJ1-2
TGTGCCAGCAGTTTAGGGCCGCAGATTGCTAACTATGGCTACACCTTC
CASSLGPQIANYGYTF
>NA|NA|TRBV3-1|TRBJ2-5
TGTGCCAGCAACCGGCAGGGAGGAATATACCAAGAGACCCAGTACTTC
CASNRQGGIYQETQYF
>TRBD2|NA|TRBV2|TRBJ2-1
TGTGCCAGCAGAGACGTCCCGGGAGGGCCAAATGAGCAGTTCTTC
CASRDVPGGPNEQFF
>NA|NA|TRBV27|TRBJ1-2
TGTGCCAGCGGGCCAAGAGCTAACTATGGCTACACCTTC
CASGPRANYGYTF
>NA|few|TRBV9|TRBJ1-2
TGTGCCAGCAGCGTACCAGGGTCAGGCTATGGCTACACCTTC
CASSVPGSGYGYTF
>NA|few|TRBV4-1|TRBJ2-7
TGCGCCAGCAGCCAAGACCCGGTGGCCGACGAGCAGTACTTC
CASSQDPVADEQYF
>TRBD2|NA|TRBV5-1|TRBJ2-1
TGCGCCAGCAGCCCGACTAGCGGGGGACCACCCTCCTACAATGAGCAGTTCTTC
CASSPTSGGPPSYNEQFF
>NA|NA|TRBV24-1|TRBJ2-1
TGTGCCACCAGTGGCCGCTCCTACAATGAGCAGTTCTTC
CATSGRSYNEQFF
>NA|NA|TRBV19|TRBJ1-1
TGTGCCAGTAGGGTTCCAGCTGGGGGCACTGAAGCTTTCTTT
CASRVPAGGTEAFF
>TRBD2|NA|TRBV15|TRBJ2-3
TGTGCCACCAGCCCACCTAGCGGGAGGGCGGGGATCGATACGCAGTATTTT
CATSPPSGRAGIDTQYF
>NA|few|TRBV11-2|TRBJ2-1
TGTGCCAGCAGCTTAACATACGTCAATGAGCAGTTCTTC
CASSLTYVNEQFF
>TRBD2|NA|TRBV12-3/TRBV12-4|TRBJ2-1
TGTGCCACCAGTGGGACTAGCGGACACCATGAGCAGTTCTTC
CATSGTSGHHEQFF
>NA|few|TRBV7-2|TRBJ2-7
TGTGCCAGCAGCTTATACGGTATTGGGTTTAGCGGCTACGAGCAGTACTTC
CASSLYGIGFSGYEQYF
>NA|few|TRBV7-9|TRBJ2-1
TGTGCCAGCAGCTTAGGCGTCGGGGGAGGTGAGCAGTTCTTC
CASSLGVGGGEQFF
>NA|medium-sized|TRBV3-1|TRBJ1-1
TGTGCCAGCAGAGGAGGGACTGAAGCTTTCTTT
CASRGGTEAFF
>NA|NA|TRBV11-3|TRBJ2-1
TGTGCCAGCAGCTTACCTGACTTAGCCTCCAATGAGCAGTTCTTC
CASSLPDLASNEQFF
>NA|NA|TRBV28|TRBJ1-6
TGTGCCAGCAGCTCGGACAGTAATTCACCCCTCCACTTT
CASSSDSNSPLHF
>TRBD1|many|TRBV20-1|TRBJ2-1
TGCAGTGCTAGAGCCCAACAGGGGGGTGACTACAATGAGCAGTTCTTC
CSARAQQGGDYNEQFF
>TRBD2|few|TRBV20-1|TRBJ2-1
TGCAGTGCTAGACGGACTAGCGGGAGGGACAATGAGCAGTTCTTC
CSARRTSGRDNEQFF
>NA|NA|TRBV11-2|TRBJ1-2
TGTGCCAGCAGCTTAGAGGGCCGCGCTGGTGGCTACACCTTC
CASSLEGRAGGYTF
>NA|many|TRBV6-2/TRBV6-3|TRBJ1-2
TGTGCCAGCAGTTACTTCACAGGCATCTATGGCTACACCTTC
CASSYFTGIYGYTF
>NA|few|TRBV7-8|TRBJ2-5
TGTGCCAGCAGCTCAGGAATCCCGTGGACCCAGTACTTC
CASSSGIPWTQYF
>TRBD2|few|TRBV5-1|TRBJ2-1
TGCGCCAGCAGCCCGGGGTCTAGCGGAGGTAATGAGCAGTTCTTC
CASSPGSSGGNEQFF
>NA|few|TRBV6-2/TRBV6-3|TRBJ2-5
TGTGCCAGCAGTTCCCGACTCTCGGGGTCAGAGACCCAGTACTTC
CASSSRLSGSETQYF
>TRBD2|NA|TRBV11-2|TRBJ2-3
TGTGCCAGCAGCCATGGGACTAGCGGGTCCACAGATACGCAGTATTTT
CASSHGTSGSTDTQYF
>TRBD1|few|TRBV18|TRBJ2-7
TGTGCCAGCTCACTCCAGACAGGGCCAAACTACGAGCAGTACTTC
CASSLQTGPNYEQYF
>NA|NA|TRBV24-1|TRBJ1-5
TGTGCCACCAGCCCCCTCCCGGACAGAAGTCATCAGCCCCAGCATTTT
CATSPLPDRSHQPQHF
>NA|few|TRBV7-2|TRBJ2-2
TGTGCCAGCAGCCTCTTCGGGGGGAACACCGGGGAGCTGTTTTTT
CASSLFGGNTGELFF
>NA|few|TRBV5-4|TRBJ2-3
TGTGCCAGCAGCTTGGGGGCTAGCAGAAATACGCAGTATTTT
CASSLGASRNTQYF
>NA|few|TRBV21-1|TRBJ2-2
TGTGCCAGCAGCAAAGAGGAAGGACAGGGGCACACCGGGGAGCTGTTTTTT
CASSKEEGQGHTGELFF
>TRBD1|NA|TRBV5-5|TRBJ2-7
TGTGCCAGCAACCCGACAGGGTCGTACGAGCAGTACTTC
CASNPTGSYEQYF
>NA|NA|TRBV5-5|TRBJ2-1
TGTGCCAGCAGCCCCCTGCCTGCGAGCAACAATGAGCAGTTCTTC
CASSPLPASNNEQFF
>NA|NA|TRBV2|TRBJ1-2
TGTGCCAGCAGTGAAGCGGACGGTAACTATGGCTACACCTTC
CASSEADGNYGYTF
>NA|NA|TRBV5-1|TRBJ2-7
TGCGCCAGCACCTTGAACCTAGGCGGCGAGCAGTACTTC
CASTLNLGGEQYF